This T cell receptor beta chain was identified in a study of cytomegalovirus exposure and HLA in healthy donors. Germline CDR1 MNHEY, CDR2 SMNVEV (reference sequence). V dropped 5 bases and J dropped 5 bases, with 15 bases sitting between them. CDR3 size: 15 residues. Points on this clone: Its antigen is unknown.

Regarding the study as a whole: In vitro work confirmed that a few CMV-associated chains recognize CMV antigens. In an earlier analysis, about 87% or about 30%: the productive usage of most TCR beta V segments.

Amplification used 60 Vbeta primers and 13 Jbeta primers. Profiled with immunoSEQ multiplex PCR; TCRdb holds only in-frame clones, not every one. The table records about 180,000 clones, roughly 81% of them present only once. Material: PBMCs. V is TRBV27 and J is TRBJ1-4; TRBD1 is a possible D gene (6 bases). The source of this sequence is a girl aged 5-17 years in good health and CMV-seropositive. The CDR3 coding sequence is TGTGCCAGCAGTACGTACTCAGGGGTCAATGAAAAACTGTTTTTT. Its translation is CASSTYSGVNEKLFF. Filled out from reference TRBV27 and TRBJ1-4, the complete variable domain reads EAQVTQNPRYLITVTGKKLTVTCSQNMNHEYMSWYRQDPGLGLRQIYYSMNVEVTDKGDVPEGYKVSRKEKRNFPLILESPSPNQTSLYFCASSTYSGVNEKLFFGSGTQLSVL.